These T cell receptor beta chains were read from a single sample in a study of graft-versus-host responses after intestinal transplantation. Sequenced by immunoSEQ multiplex PCR; TCRdb stores in-frame clones only, minus some. Of tens of thousands of clones detected, around 89% appear once; the ten largest clones hold approximately 2.7%. These TCRs' antigens remain unknown. Sequencing was performed on unstimulated CD8+ T cells sorted from spleen or lymph node cells, taken before intestinal transplant. The receptors derive from a human donor who received an intestinal transplant. Each CDR3 is given with its conserved first and last residue. Each record gives: J gene, V gene, D gene, clone size, CDR3 protein, CDR3 DNA. The D gene is left open where the match is weak. Size is omitted from some rows. Given values are once, few, many or a class for expanded clones.

J gene: TRBJ2-1; V gene: TRBV10-2; D gene: -; clone size: -; CDR3 protein: CATRDGGEQFF; CDR3 DNA: TGCGCCACCAGAGACGGGGGTGAGCAGTTCTTC
J gene: TRBJ1-5; V gene: TRBV6-1; D gene: -; clone size: -; CDR3 protein: CASSGYGAQQPQHF; CDR3 DNA: TGTGCCAGCAGTGGATACGGTGCGCAACAGCCCCAGCATTTT
J gene: TRBJ2-7; V gene: TRBV6-5; D gene: TRBD1; clone size: once; CDR3 protein: CASRRPGQVPYEQYF; CDR3 DNA: TGTGCCAGCAGGCGACCGGGACAGGTACCTTACGAGCAGTACTTC
J gene: TRBJ1-2; V gene: TRBV5-1; D gene: TRBD1; clone size: -; CDR3 protein: CASSPDREEDYGYTF; CDR3 DNA: TGCGCCAGCAGTCCGGACAGGGAAGAGGACTATGGCTACACCTTC
J gene: TRBJ2-7; V gene: TRBV5-1; D gene: TRBD1; clone size: -; CDR3 protein: CASSLSGQGIYEQYF; CDR3 DNA: TGCGCCAGCAGCTTGTCGGGACAGGGAATCTACGAGCAGTACTTC
J gene: TRBJ1-2; V gene: TRBV15; D gene: -; clone size: -; CDR3 protein: CATSRDVSAYGYTF; CDR3 DNA: TGTGCCACCAGCAGAGATGTGTCAGCGTATGGCTACACCTTC
J gene: TRBJ2-7; V gene: TRBV5-3; D gene: -; clone size: -; CDR3 protein: CARSPATRAYYEQYF; CDR3 DNA: TGTGCCAGAAGCCCGGCCACGAGGGCCTACTACGAGCAGTACTTC
J gene: TRBJ2-7; V gene: TRBV2; D gene: -; clone size: -; CDR3 protein: CASSGPEQYF; CDR3 DNA: TGTGCCAGCAGTGGGCCTGAGCAGTACTTC
J gene: TRBJ1-3; V gene: TRBV5-8; D gene: -; clone size: -; CDR3 protein: CASSLAGIREGNTIYF; CDR3 DNA: TGTGCCAGCAGCTTGGCCGGGATTCGAGAAGGAAACACCATATATTTT
J gene: TRBJ2-5; V gene: TRBV28; D gene: -; clone size: once; CDR3 protein: CASSLNQQETQYF; CDR3 DNA: TGTGCCAGCAGTTTAAATCAGCAAGAGACCCAGTACTTC
J gene: TRBJ1-1; V gene: TRBV6-1; D gene: -; clone size: -; CDR3 protein: CASSESGGEAFF; CDR3 DNA: TGTGCCAGCAGTGAGTCGGGGGGTGAAGCTTTCTTT
J gene: TRBJ2-1; V gene: TRBV7-6; D gene: -; clone size: -; CDR3 protein: CASSQNRPPPGYNEQFF; CDR3 DNA: TGTGCCAGCAGCCAGAACAGACCTCCCCCAGGCTACAATGAGCAGTTCTTC
J gene: TRBJ2-3; V gene: TRBV4-1; D gene: TRBD2; clone size: -; CDR3 protein: CASSQDPAAGAVTDTQYF; CDR3 DNA: TGCGCCAGCAGCCAAGATCCGGCAGCGGGGGCGGTGACAGATACGCAGTATTTT
J gene: TRBJ2-2; V gene: TRBV10-2; D gene: TRBD1; clone size: -; CDR3 protein: CASSKDRGPLNTGELFF; CDR3 DNA: TGCGCCAGCAGCAAAGACAGGGGGCCTCTTAACACCGGGGAGCTGTTTTTT
J gene: TRBJ2-3; V gene: TRBV6-1; D gene: TRBD2; clone size: -; CDR3 protein: CASSWTSGGRDTQYF; CDR3 DNA: TGTGCCAGCAGCTGGACTAGCGGGGGGAGAGATACGCAGTATTTT
J gene: TRBJ2-1; V gene: TRBV18; D gene: -; clone size: -; CDR3 protein: CASSPDRTFYNEQFF; CDR3 DNA: TGTGCCAGCTCACCGGATAGGACTTTCTACAATGAGCAGTTCTTC
J gene: TRBJ2-7; V gene: TRBV6-1; D gene: TRBD1; clone size: -; CDR3 protein: CASSVGQGRTYEQYF; CDR3 DNA: TGTGCCAGCAGTGTGGGACAGGGGCGAACCTACGAGCAGTACTTC
J gene: TRBJ1-1; V gene: TRBV27; D gene: -; clone size: -; CDR3 protein: CASSPRGVNTEAFF; CDR3 DNA: TGTGCCAGCTCACCCCGCGGGGTGAACACTGAAGCTTTCTTT
J gene: TRBJ2-1; V gene: TRBV28; D gene: -; clone size: -; CDR3 protein: CASTTGNNEQFF; CDR3 DNA: TGTGCCAGCACCACAGGAAACAATGAGCAGTTCTTC
J gene: TRBJ2-7; V gene: TRBV19; D gene: -; clone size: few; CDR3 protein: CASSPYGGSYEQYF; CDR3 DNA: TGTGCCAGTAGCCCCTACGGGGGATCCTACGAGCAGTACTTC
J gene: TRBJ2-7; V gene: TRBV5-1; D gene: -; clone size: few; CDR3 protein: CASSDDSYEQYF; CDR3 DNA: TGCGCCAGCAGCGATGACAGCTACGAGCAGTACTTC
J gene: TRBJ2-3; V gene: TRBV2; D gene: -; clone size: once; CDR3 protein: CASSVKRKTDTQYF; CDR3 DNA: TGTGCCAGCAGTGTCAAGCGGAAAACAGATACGCAGTATTTT
J gene: TRBJ2-2; V gene: TRBV27; D gene: TRBD1; clone size: -; CDR3 protein: CASSRTGWNTGELFF; CDR3 DNA: TGTGCCAGCAGTAGGACAGGGTGGAACACCGGGGAGCTGTTTTTT
J gene: TRBJ2-3; V gene: TRBV28; D gene: -; clone size: -; CDR3 protein: CASRLRYRRADTQYF; CDR3 DNA: TGTGCCAGCAGACTACGGTACAGGCGTGCAGATACGCAGTATTTT
J gene: TRBJ2-7; V gene: TRBV18; D gene: TRBD1; clone size: once; CDR3 protein: CASSPITDRAYEQYF; CDR3 DNA: TGTGCCAGCTCACCCATAACCGACAGGGCCTACGAGCAGTACTTC
J gene: TRBJ1-5; V gene: TRBV6-6; D gene: -; clone size: -; CDR3 protein: CASLDSRNQPQHF; CDR3 DNA: TGTGCCAGCCTCGACAGTCGCAATCAGCCCCAGCATTTT
J gene: TRBJ1-6; V gene: TRBV5-1; D gene: TRBD1; clone size: -; CDR3 protein: CASSFSTGGSSPLHF; CDR3 DNA: TGCGCCAGCAGCTTTTCGACAGGGGGGAGTTCACCCCTCCACTTT